This record covers a single T cell receptor beta chain. The target of this receptor is not known. Base qualities are not provided; no much larger clone lies one nucleotide away. The cysteine opens and the phenylalanine closes a CDR3 of 13 amino acids. The entry retains the CDR3 DNA only, 39 bases that are in frame from base 1. V is reduced by 6 bases and J by 2 bases, leaving a spacing of 10 bases between them. Reading the germline V gene gives CDR1 LGHNA and CDR2 YSLEER. In the prospective study, participants were roughly 18 to 100 years old, resided in about two dozen geographic areas of the United States, and were enrolled through a virtual design. In the prospective study, participants were assigned to cohorts based on the clinical history participants reported in a screening survey and a study questionnaire. Mobile phlebotomists in the prospective study collected whole blood, serum and a nasopharyngeal or oropharyngeal swab from every participant. Over an approximately 2-month period, participants in the prospective study had the option of providing additional blood draws and questionnaires. Blood samples from the prospective study were shipped frozen or at room temperature prior to DNA extraction.

The data originate from a study of blood T cell repertoires in COVID-19 (dated by TCRdb to 2018 to 2021). At the level of the whole study: Samples from collaborators originated in the United States, Italy and Spain and spanned both the acute and convalescent phases of COVID-19. The prospective study material was composed of cDNA or gDNA derived from T cells, B-cell-depleted T cells, or PBMCs. Subjects who had been exposed to COVID-19, were actively infected with it, or had recovered from it provided the deeply sampled blood TCRbeta repertoires that made up the dataset. The repertoires were released in a freely available public database meant as a resource for research on the immune response to SARS-CoV-2. Samples came from the ongoing ImmuneRACE study (first 160 participants) plus 1,254 subjects from 6 global collaborators. Nearly every sample came with metadata listing a de-identified subject ID, COVID-19 status, age in years and sex. Where available, HLA class I and class II types were obtained from metadata supplied by the sample provider rather than from assay-based typing.

Overall study outcomes, separate from this receptor: The quantity of clinical and demographic metadata differed by source and by participant and was supplied without curation.

TCRbeta CDR3 regions were amplified from genomic DNA by means of the immunoSEQ Assay, a bias-controlled multiplex PCR. Processing in the source paper ran as follows. Within the assay, amplification of reference gene primers was used to estimate how many nucleated cells each sample contained. To quantify the absolute abundance of each unique TCRbeta CDR3 rearrangement, sequence reads were collapsed and filtered. For each sample, productive Simpson clonality was calculated as the square root of Simpson's diversity index over productive rearrangements. TCRdb carries this immuneACCESS record with in-frame sequences only. Its versions omit some clonotypes, under half of them owing to an unresolved V gene in the studies checked, with the rest unexplained. Clone size and V and J calls were adopted from that table, with D and trimming inferred from the DNA. The sample has about 440,000 clones on record, roughly nine tenths of them singletons. 1.5% to 2% of the sample rests with the top ten.

Sequenced material: PBMCs or T cells enriched from blood (not recorded which). This receptor was taken from a woman aged 18-29 years with acute COVID-19. The V and J genes are TRBV4-3 and TRBJ1-1; no D segment can be confidently identified. The CDR3 protein: CASRSQINTEAFF. The DNA sequence reads TGCGCCAGCAGGTCCCAGATAAACACTGAAGCTTTCTTT.